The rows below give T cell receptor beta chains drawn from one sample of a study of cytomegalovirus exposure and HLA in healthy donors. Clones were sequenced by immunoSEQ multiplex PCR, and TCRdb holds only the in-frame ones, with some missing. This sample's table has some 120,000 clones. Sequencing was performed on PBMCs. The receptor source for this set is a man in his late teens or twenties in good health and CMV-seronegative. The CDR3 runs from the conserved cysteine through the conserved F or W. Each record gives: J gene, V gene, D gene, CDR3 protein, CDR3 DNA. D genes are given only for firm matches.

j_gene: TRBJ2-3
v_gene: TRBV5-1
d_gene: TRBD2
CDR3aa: CASSLLAGGTDTQYF
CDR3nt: TGCGCCAGCAGCTTACTAGCGGGGGGCACAGATACGCAGTATTTT

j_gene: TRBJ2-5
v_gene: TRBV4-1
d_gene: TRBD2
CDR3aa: CASSQDLAGGIQETQYF
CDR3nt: TGCGCCAGCAGCCAAGATCTAGCGGGAGGGATTCAAGAGACCCAGTACTTC

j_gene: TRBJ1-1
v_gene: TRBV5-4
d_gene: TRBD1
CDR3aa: CASSLRQGVTEAFF
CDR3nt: TGTGCCAGCAGCTTGAGGCAGGGGGTAACTGAAGCTTTCTTT

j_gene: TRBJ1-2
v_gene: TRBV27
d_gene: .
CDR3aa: CASSLSAGVGGYTF
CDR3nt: TGTGCCAGCAGTTTATCGGCGGGGGTAGGTGGCTACACCTTC

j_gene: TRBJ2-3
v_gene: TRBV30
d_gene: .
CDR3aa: CAWSSVSTDTQYF
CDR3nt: TGTGCCTGGAGTTCAGTGAGCACAGATACGCAGTATTTT

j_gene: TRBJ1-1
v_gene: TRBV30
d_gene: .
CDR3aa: CAWMSARIARTEAFF
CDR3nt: TGTGCCTGGATGTCCGCACGGATCGCGCGGACTGAAGCTTTCTTT

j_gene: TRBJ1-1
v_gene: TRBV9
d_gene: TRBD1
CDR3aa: CASSVVGQAHTEAFF
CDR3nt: TGTGCCAGCAGCGTAGTCGGACAGGCCCACACTGAAGCTTTCTTT

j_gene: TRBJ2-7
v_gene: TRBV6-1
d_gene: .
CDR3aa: CASEPPRSYEQYF
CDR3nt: TGTGCCAGCGAGCCGCCCAGGTCCTACGAGCAGTACTTC

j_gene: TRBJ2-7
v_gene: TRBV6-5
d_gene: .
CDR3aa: CASSARQYEQYF
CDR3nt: TGTGCCAGCAGTGCCCGACAGTACGAGCAGTACTTC

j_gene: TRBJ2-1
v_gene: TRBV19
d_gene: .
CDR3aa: CASSNFLASDEQFF
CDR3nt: TGTGCCAGTAGTAACTTCCTAGCGTCTGATGAGCAGTTCTTC

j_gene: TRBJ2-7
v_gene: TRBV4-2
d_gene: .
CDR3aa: CASSQVYRAASSYEQYF
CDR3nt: TGTGCCAGCAGCCAAGTTTATCGAGCGGCTAGCTCCTACGAGCAGTACTTC

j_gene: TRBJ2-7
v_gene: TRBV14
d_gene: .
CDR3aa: CASSQGTVSTEQYF
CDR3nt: TGTGCCAGCAGCCAAGGAACAGTCTCTACGGAGCAGTACTTC

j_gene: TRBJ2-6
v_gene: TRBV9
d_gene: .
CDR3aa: CASSPEAPGLGSGANVLTF
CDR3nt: TGTGCCAGCAGCCCCGAAGCGCCAGGGCTCGGGTCTGGGGCCAACGTCCTGACTTTC

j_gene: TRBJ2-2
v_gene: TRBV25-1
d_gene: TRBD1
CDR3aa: CASSKWGQANTGELFF
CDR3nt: TGTGCCAGCAGTAAATGGGGACAGGCTAACACCGGGGAGCTGTTTTTT

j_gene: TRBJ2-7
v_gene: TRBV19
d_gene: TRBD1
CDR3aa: CASSMARLGRQGANWNEQYF
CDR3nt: TGTGCCAGTAGTATGGCTCGGCTCGGGAGACAGGGGGCAAATTGGAACGAGCAGTACTTC

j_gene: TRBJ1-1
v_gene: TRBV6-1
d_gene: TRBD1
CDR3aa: CASTQQGATEAFF
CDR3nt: TGTGCCAGCACCCAACAGGGGGCCACTGAAGCTTTCTTT

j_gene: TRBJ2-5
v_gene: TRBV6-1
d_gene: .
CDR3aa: CASSPLTRGETQYF
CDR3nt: TGTGCCAGCAGTCCCCTGACTAGAGGGGAGACCCAGTACTTC